This T cell receptor beta chain originates from a study of CD4+ T cells in melanoma. TCRdb keeps only in-frame clones here, not all; method: immunoSEQ multiplex PCR. The table lists about 78 clones. Sequenced material: a T cell line or clone, from whole sample or a sorted T cell fraction (not recorded which). Every receptor here comes from a human donor with melanoma. Some clones in this sample may be carry-over from other donors' samples.

The rearrangement joins TRBV29-1 to TRBJ1-1; D is perhaps TRBD1 (5 bases). CDR3 length equals 11 residues. The germline gives CDR1 SQVTM, CDR2 ANQGSEA. Trimming stripped 3 bases from V and 4 bases from J, with 6 bases between. CDR3 bases: TGCAGCGTTGAGGGGGGCACTGAAGCTTTCTTT. This sequence encodes CSVEGGTEAFF.